This T cell receptor (beta chain) was retrieved from a study of technical replicates of blood from a few donors. The assay was immunoSEQ multiplex PCR, and TCRdb's table has in-frame clones only and misses some. The table lists 100,000 or so clones, approximately 96% of them singletons. The sample comprised T cells isolated from PBMCs. This clonotype originated in a human donor in good health.

The CDR3 reads CASSLGGTGYQPQHF. CDR3 bases: TGTGCCAGCAGCTTAGGGGGGACAGGGTATCAGCCCCAGCATTTT. This sequence joins TRBV11-2 and TRBJ1-5; 9 bases are shared with TRBD1. CDR3 length: 15 residues. The germline V gene has CDR1 SGHAT and CDR2 FQNNGV. Unmatched junction bases numbered 3, after V lost 1 base and J lost 5 bases.